This TCR beta chain was identified during a study of identical twins. Germline assignment: CDR1 SGHKS and CDR2 YYEKEE (reference sequence). V lost 0 bases to trimming and J lost 2 bases, with 9 bases between them. The CDR3 is 15 residues long. This clonotype was found a few times. Its antigen is unidentified. Notes on the study in general: Findings came from cross-sectional statistics, without long-term follow-up of donors. Within twin pairs, the out-of-frame alpha sequences they shared showed excess low generation probability.

MiXCR, applied by TCRdb to the 5' RACE reads, yields one record per CDR3 protein. This repertoire shows about 240,000 distinct CDR3 sequences, 6.5% to 9% found once; its top ten account for under 7%. These data also formed part of another study, on yellow fever vaccine responses in identical twins.

Sequencing used CD8+ T cells sorted from blood. V usage is TRBV5-5 and J usage is TRBJ1-3; TRBD1 is a possible D gene (5 bases). The TCR originated in a woman aged 18-30 years in good health. The CDR3 region is CASSLGWGTGNTIYF. CDR3 coding DNA: TGTGCCAGCAGCTTGGGATGGGGGACTGGAAACACCATATATTTT.